A single sample gave rise to the 13 T cell receptor beta chains below, sequenced in a study of blood T cell repertoires in COVID-19 (TCRdb year 2020). Library preparation was by the immunoSEQ multiplex PCR assay. Imported from immuneACCESS, the table was reduced by TCRdb to in-frame sequences with V and J called. These copies leave out some clones; in studies compared against another copy, an unresolved V gene accounts for under half, and the cause of the remainder is not known. This sample lists approximately 250,000 clones; roughly 85% were detected once. The ten largest clones take up 4.5% to 6% of the sample. Specimen: peripheral blood. Receptors were obtained from a man aged 50-59 years with COVID-19, enrolled during active disease.

The V gene is TRBV19, the J gene TRBJ1-6; D might be TRBD1 (6 bases). CDR1 is LNHDA, CDR2 SQIVND, per germline (reference sequence). V was pared by 6 bases and J by 3 bases, with 15 bases between. The CDR3 covers 16 residues. The CDR3 spells CASRLGARDYNSPLHF. In DNA form, the CDR3 reads TGTGCCAGTAGGTTGGGGGCGAGGGACTATAATTCACCCCTCCACTTT.

This clone was recorded only once. The chain joins TRBV3-1 (or the pseudogene TRBV3-2) to TRBJ1-1; D is undetermined. Trimming cost V 1 base and J 2 bases, with 11 bases left between them. This CDR3 contains 15 residues. CDR1 is LGHDT and CDR2 is YNNKEL in the germline V gene (reference sequence). The CDR3 DNA follows: TGTGCCAGCAGCCAAGCCCAGGTTACCAACACTGAAGCTTTCTTT. It is translated as CASSQAQVTNTEAFF.

The chain is built from TRBV19 and TRBJ1-1; D possibly corresponds to TRBD1 (5 bases). This CDR3 region has 13 residues. The germline gives CDR1 LNHDA, CDR2 SQIVND (reference sequence). Trimming removed 9 bases at V and 3 bases at J, with 14 bases between. The CDR3 DNA follows: TGTGCCAGCAATGGGGGGGTTTACACTGAAGCTTTCTTT. It specifies CASNGGVYTEAFF.

The rearrangement joins TRBV11-3 to TRBJ2-1; 8 nucleotides match TRBD1. CDR1 is SGHNT and CDR2 is YENEEA in the germline V gene. The length of the CDR3 is 15 residues. Unmatched junction bases numbered 5, after V lost 5 bases and J lost 2 bases. The CDR3 protein is CASSPGQGTYNEQFF. The CDR3 DNA sequence: TGTGCCAGCAGCCCCGGACAGGGAACCTACAATGAGCAGTTCTTC.

V usage is TRBV3-1 (or the pseudogene TRBV3-2) and J usage is TRBJ1-5; 8 nucleotides agree with TRBD1. Looked up from germline, CDR1 is LGHDT and CDR2 is YNNKEL (reference sequence). V gave up 4 bases and J gave up 7 bases; unmatched junction bases: 6. The CDR3 totals 14 residues. CDR3 region: CASSPDGQGQPQHF. Written as DNA, the CDR3 is TGTGCCAGCAGCCCGGACGGACAGGGCCAGCCCCAGCATTTT.

The chain is built from TRBV18 and TRBJ2-6, with D possibly being TRBD1 (6 bases). Germline V gives CDR1 KGHSH, CDR2 LQKENI. Trimming shortened V by 0 bases and J by 1 base, and 7 bases separated the two germline ends. This CDR3 is built from 16 residues. The CDR3 region is CASSPPTGSGANVLTF. In nucleotides, the CDR3 is TGTGCCAGCTCACCACCGACAGGTTCTGGGGCCAACGTCCTGACTTTC.

The chain employs TRBV9 and TRBJ1-4; D not certain. The germline gives CDR1 SGDLS, CDR2 YYNGEE. Trimming removed 0 bases from V and 1 base from J, with 13 bases in between. The CDR3 length is 17 residues. As DNA, the CDR3 is TGTGCCAGCAGCGTAGACCCGGCAGCGGTAACTAATGAAAAACTGTTTTTT. This translates into CASSVDPAAVTNEKLFF.

J is TRBJ2-1 and V is TRBV30; D call uncertain. V was shortened by 0 bases and J by 9 bases, with 15 bases between the two germline ends. The germline V gene encodes CDR1 GTSNPN and CDR2 SVGIG (reference sequence). CDR3 length equals 14 residues. The CDR3 DNA reads TGTGCCTGGAGTGTACCCCCCCCTATTTTTGAGCAGTTCTTC. It specifies CAWSVPPPIFEQFF.

This clone was found once. The chain links TRBV15 to TRBJ2-7; tentatively, D is TRBD1 (6 bases). V dropped 3 bases and J dropped 3 bases, with 18 bases sitting between them. Germline V gives CDR1 LNHNV, CDR2 YYDKDF (reference sequence). This CDR3 spans 16 amino acids. The CDR3 sequence is CATSSAETGPLYEQYF. The CDR3 nucleotides read TGTGCCACCAGCAGTGCCGAGACAGGCCCCCTCTACGAGCAGTACTTC.

The chain is built from TRBV2 and TRBJ2-1; TRBD2 agrees at 11 bases. Germline CDR1 SNHLY, CDR2 FYNNEI. After removal of 4 bases from V and 4 bases from J, the junction contained 6 bases not matched to a gene. The CDR3 covers 16 residues. The CDR3 sequence: CASSGSGGAWYNEQFF. The CDR3 bases are TGTGCCAGCAGTGGTAGCGGGGGGGCATGGTACAATGAGCAGTTCTTC.

The gene calls are TRBV12-3 or TRBV12-4 and TRBJ2-7; maybe TRBD1 (5 bases). With 1 base removed from V and 4 bases from J, the gap between germline ends came to 8 bases. This CDR3 is 13 amino acids long. The CDR3 here is CASSLGTRYEQYF. As DNA, the CDR3 is TGTGCCAGCAGTTTAGGGACAAGGTACGAGCAGTACTTC.

This sequence joins TRBV28 and TRBJ1-1; 8 positions match TRBD1. The ends lost 4 bases at V and 0 bases at J; junction bases unmatched: 1. Germline lookup yields CDR1 MDHEN and CDR2 SYDVKM. This CDR3 region has 14 residues. CDR3 in amino acids: CASSWDRLNTEAFF. DNA of the CDR3: TGTGCCAGCAGTTGGGACAGGCTGAACACTGAAGCTTTCTTT.

The chain couples TRBV5-1 to TRBJ1-1; a possible D gene is TRBD1 (6 bases). V lost 4 bases, J lost 0 bases, and 16 bases lay in between. The germline V gene has CDR1 SGHRS and CDR2 YFSETQ. The CDR3 runs to 16 residues. The CDR3, as DNA: TGCGCCAGCAGCCAAACGAGGCAGGGGTTGAACACTGAAGCTTTCTTT. Translating gives CASSQTRQGLNTEAFF.